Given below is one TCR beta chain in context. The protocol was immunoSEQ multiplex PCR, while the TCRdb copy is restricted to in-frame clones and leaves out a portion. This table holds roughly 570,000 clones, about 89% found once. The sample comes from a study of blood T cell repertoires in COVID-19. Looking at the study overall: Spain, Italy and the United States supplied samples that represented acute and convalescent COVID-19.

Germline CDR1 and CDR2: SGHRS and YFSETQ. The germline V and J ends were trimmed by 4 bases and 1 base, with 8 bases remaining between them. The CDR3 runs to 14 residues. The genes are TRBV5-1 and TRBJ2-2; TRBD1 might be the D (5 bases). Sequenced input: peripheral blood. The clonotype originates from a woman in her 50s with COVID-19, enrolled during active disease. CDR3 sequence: CASSEDMNTGELFF. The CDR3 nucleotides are TGCGCCAGCAGCGAGGACATGAACACCGGGGAGCTGTTTTTT.